This entry features one T cell receptor (beta chain) sequence. The CDR3 has 12 amino acids. The V end was cut by 8 bases, the J end by 5 bases, with 12 bases between. Germline CDR1 reads MNHEY; CDR2 reads SVGAGI. The record originates from a study of blood T cell repertoires in COVID-19. At the level of the study: Spain, Italy and the United States supplied samples that represented acute and convalescent COVID-19. The cDNA or gDNA used as material had been derived from T cells, B-cell-depleted T cells, or PBMCs.

Original data processing: It was from reference gene primer amplification that nucleated cell counts were estimated. The table came from immunoSEQ multiplex PCR; TCRdb's copy has only in-frame clones and leaves some out. V, J and clone size were drawn from that table, and D and trimming were deduced from the DNA. The table has 75,000 to 100,000 clones, approximately 87% seen once. The sequencing input was peripheral blood. The TCR originated in a human donor in a cohort sampled during active COVID-19. The chain links TRBV6-5 to TRBJ1-1; D gene unclear. CDR3 region: CASEVKRTEAFF. CDR3 in DNA: TGTGCCAGCGAGGTGAAGCGTACTGAAGCTTTCTTT.